This TCR beta chain appears in the sequencing data of a study of cytomegalovirus exposure and HLA in healthy donors. Across the whole study: From donors who were HLA-typed, an early data release held around 80 million unique TCRs. Study-level findings and limits: Some V segments (TRBV6-2 and TRBV6-3 among them) were excluded as indistinguishable.

It was with 60 Vbeta and 13 Jbeta primers that the PCR ran. Data came from immunoSEQ multiplex PCR; TCRdb stores just in-frame clones and leaves some out. The sample includes 130,000 to 150,000 clones, around 81% of them seen just once. The ends lost 0 bases at V and 6 bases at J; junction bases unmatched: 2. The CDR3 length is 14 residues. Per the germline V gene, CDR1 is SGHVS and CDR2 is FQNEAQ. Concerning this clone: Its antigen is not known.

The sequenced sample was PBMCs. The TCR originated in a male donor in good health and CMV-seronegative. The chain uses TRBV7-8 and TRBJ2-7; 10 nucleotides align to TRBD1. For the CDR3, the DNA is TGTGCCAGCAGCTTAGCAGGACAGGGGGGCGAGCAGTACTTC. Amino acids: CASSLAGQGGEQYF. Combining the CDR3 with reference TRBV7-8 and TRBJ2-7 gives the whole variable domain GAGVSQSPRYKVAKRGQDVALRCDPISGHVSLFWYQQALGQGPEFLTYFQNEAQLDKSGLPSDRFFAERPEGSVSTLKIQRTQQEDSAVYLCASSLAGQGGEQYFGPGTRLTVT.